The present TCR beta chain was sequenced within a study of shared clonotypes between healthy human individuals. For the study at large: For every donor, three CD4 naive, three CD4 memory, two CD8 naive and one CD8 memory plates were used.

It was CD45RO-negative cells, positively selected for CCR7, that made up naive CD8 cells, with terminally differentiated effector memory CD45RA+ cells excluded. An even split of each subset's genomic DNA across several immunoSEQ plates was performed. The table came from immunoSEQ multiplex PCR; TCRdb's copy has only in-frame clones and leaves some out. The sample yields around 2,000,000 clones, about 95% seen once. Study-wide points: Some naive CD4 clonotypes, 4.5% to 5.5%, turned up in common across four donors.

As to this clone: The target antigen is unknown.

The sequenced material came from naive CD8+ T cells sorted from blood. The clonotype was recovered from a man aged 18 to 29 in good health.

The CDR3 sequence: CASSWTSDSYEQYF. CDR3 DNA sequence: TGTGCCAGCAGTTGGACCTCCGACTCCTACGAGCAGTACTTC. The chain is built from TRBV7-2 and TRBJ2-7; no clear D gene. CDR3 length equals 14 residues. The V end lost 6 bases, the J end lost 0 bases, and 12 bases lay between the germline ends. In germline, CDR1 is SGHTA, CDR2 FQGNSA.